This T cell receptor (beta chain) is drawn from a study of cytomegalovirus exposure and HLA in healthy donors. Deletions cut 5 bases from V and 3 bases from J, with 10 bases between. The CDR3 has 13 residues. Germline CDR1 is MNHEY and CDR2 is SMNVEV (reference sequence). PCR employed 60 Vbeta and 13 Jbeta primers. Here immunoSEQ multiplex PCR was the method, and the copy in TCRdb shows in-frame clones only, minus some. The sample records 35,000 to 45,000 clones, 51% being singletons. The chain uses TRBV27 and TRBJ1-1; a possible D gene is TRBD1 (6 bases). Sequenced material: PBMCs. The sequence was collected from a man aged 60 to 69 in good health and CMV-seronegative. CDR3 protein: CASSTGWDTEAFF. The CDR3 DNA is TGTGCCAGCAGTACAGGGTGGGACACTGAAGCTTTCTTT.